Here is one TCR beta chain with its context. Its antigen is not known. V lost 4 bases to trimming and J lost 5 bases, with 6 bases between them. The CDR3 spans 11 residues. Germline loops: CDR1 SQVTM, CDR2 ANQGSEA. These data belong to a study of T-cell memory formation after mild COVID-19. Study-level background: Each donor largely had its own TCR clusters. Overall study results and limits: Clones that contracted from day 15 to 85 had balanced CD4/CD8; later expanders were CD4+ biased. The second-wave clones peaking on day 37 were not confirmed as SARS-CoV-2-specific.

Constant-segment primers and 5'RACE yielded cDNA libraries for TCR alpha and TCR beta, each carrying sample barcodes and UMIs. TCRdb re-derived calls from the 5' RACE reads in MiXCR, one entry per CDR3 protein. This table holds 190,000 or so distinct CDR3 sequences, over 20% found once. The sample was PBMCs or a T cell subset sorted from them (not recorded which). The TCR was taken from an adult woman who had mild COVID-19 (a few samples of this study predate the infection). Cell type and time point are not known. The chain is built from TRBV29-1 and TRBJ2-1; D is undetermined. CDR3 sequence: CSVGRNNEQFF. The CDR3 DNA sequence: TGCAGCGTTGGTAGAAACAATGAGCAGTTCTTC.